The subject of this entry is one TCR beta chain. The study drew its donors from healthy HIV-negative adults without recent acute infections or vaccinations. The donors, all of them Caucasian adults, lived in Nashville, Tennessee. The CDR3 totals 16 residues. Trimming removed 0 bases at V and 1 base at J, with 15 bases between. Germline CDR1 GTSNPN, CDR2 SVGIG (reference sequence). This specimen belongs to a study of shared clonotypes between healthy human individuals. In the source study's methods: Filtering differed because ImmunoSEQ produced junction-only sequences that carried no quality scores. This table comes from immunoSEQ multiplex PCR, and its TCRdb copy is limited to in-frame clones, with some not included. The V and J calls and clone size come from that table; D and trimming were worked out from the DNA. The table includes about 480,000 clones, 60% to 80% detected once.

The receptor was derived from a woman aged 40-49 years in good health. Some clones in this sample may be carry-over from other donors' samples. Sequencing was performed on PBMCs. This chain joins TRBV30 and TRBJ1-2; D gene uncertain. The CDR3 is CAWSVPNWGFNYGYTF. Here the CDR3 DNA reads TGTGCCTGGAGTGTTCCCAATTGGGGTTTTAACTATGGCTACACCTTC.